The rows below give T cell receptor beta chains drawn from one sample of a study of shared clonotypes between healthy human individuals. Generated by immunoSEQ multiplex PCR, the TCRdb table keeps only in-frame clones and is missing some. The profile shows some 2.1 million clones, just under 95% of them singletons. The sample comprised naive CD8+ T cells from PBMCs. These receptors all stem from a man aged 18 to 30 in good health. Some clones in this sample may be carry-over from other donors' samples. Both conserved end residues are part of each CDR3. A D gene is named only where the DNA matches it firmly. For some rows the clone size is stated as once, few or many, or as a class when expanded; others skip it.

CDR3aa: CASSQGVLTRANEQYF
abundance: NA
d_gene: NA
j_gene: TRBJ2-7
v_gene: TRBV4-1

CDR3aa: CAWSPSSRGAGRETQYF
abundance: NA
d_gene: NA
j_gene: TRBJ2-5
v_gene: TRBV30

CDR3aa: CASSLSGGTEAFF
abundance: NA
d_gene: NA
j_gene: TRBJ1-1
v_gene: TRBV28

CDR3aa: CASSVGDSYEQYF
abundance: few
d_gene: TRBD1
j_gene: TRBJ2-7
v_gene: TRBV9

CDR3aa: CAISEGPESNEQFF
abundance: once
d_gene: NA
j_gene: TRBJ2-1
v_gene: TRBV10-3

CDR3aa: CASSHRPGREVPGQFF
abundance: once
d_gene: TRBD2
j_gene: TRBJ2-1
v_gene: TRBV14

CDR3aa: CATSTTGQSYEQYF
abundance: NA
d_gene: TRBD1
j_gene: TRBJ2-7
v_gene: TRBV15

CDR3aa: CASSVVGGGTEAFF
abundance: few
d_gene: NA
j_gene: TRBJ1-1
v_gene: TRBV9

CDR3aa: CASSIKTGVAFTEAFF
abundance: NA
d_gene: TRBD1
j_gene: TRBJ1-1
v_gene: TRBV7-8

CDR3aa: CASSGEGQVNTEAFF
abundance: NA
d_gene: TRBD1
j_gene: TRBJ1-1
v_gene: TRBV19

CDR3aa: CASSFVAGAVGELFF
abundance: NA
d_gene: TRBD2
j_gene: TRBJ2-2
v_gene: TRBV11-2

CDR3aa: CASSSTGALSPTGELFF
abundance: NA
d_gene: TRBD1
j_gene: TRBJ2-2
v_gene: TRBV7-9

CDR3aa: CASSPLESYEQYF
abundance: NA
d_gene: NA
j_gene: TRBJ2-7
v_gene: TRBV9

CDR3aa: CASSLDGFNTEAFF
abundance: NA
d_gene: NA
j_gene: TRBJ1-1
v_gene: TRBV5-6

CDR3aa: CASSMLAGGFNEQFF
abundance: NA
d_gene: TRBD2
j_gene: TRBJ2-1
v_gene: TRBV19

CDR3aa: CASSRSGQPSYEQYF
abundance: NA
d_gene: NA
j_gene: TRBJ2-7
v_gene: TRBV28

CDR3aa: CASSPSLGDPSTDTQYF
abundance: NA
d_gene: NA
j_gene: TRBJ2-3
v_gene: TRBV18

CDR3aa: CATAGTSGRVAGELFF
abundance: NA
d_gene: TRBD2
j_gene: TRBJ2-2
v_gene: TRBV2

CDR3aa: CASSPRTGGGEQYF
abundance: NA
d_gene: TRBD1
j_gene: TRBJ2-7
v_gene: TRBV27

CDR3aa: CATVGLAGGSTDTQYF
abundance: NA
d_gene: TRBD2
j_gene: TRBJ2-3
v_gene: TRBV2

CDR3aa: CASSLESAGPQHF
abundance: NA
d_gene: NA
j_gene: TRBJ1-5
v_gene: TRBV7-9

CDR3aa: CASSPYSGSYEQYF
abundance: NA
d_gene: TRBD2
j_gene: TRBJ2-7
v_gene: TRBV27

CDR3aa: CASSSVMWQRLEQYF
abundance: NA
d_gene: NA
j_gene: TRBJ2-7
v_gene: TRBV28

CDR3aa: CASTQLLVGGANVLTF
abundance: NA
d_gene: NA
j_gene: TRBJ2-6
v_gene: TRBV27

CDR3aa: CASSTRTSGIQNEQFF
abundance: NA
d_gene: TRBD2
j_gene: TRBJ2-1
v_gene: TRBV4-2

CDR3aa: CASSSRGMVYEQYF
abundance: NA
d_gene: NA
j_gene: TRBJ2-7
v_gene: TRBV19

CDR3aa: CASSRPARAGHSYNEQFF
abundance: NA
d_gene: NA
j_gene: TRBJ2-1
v_gene: TRBV28

CDR3aa: CASSLPGISSYNEQFF
abundance: NA
d_gene: NA
j_gene: TRBJ2-1
v_gene: TRBV7-9

CDR3aa: CASSLRRYSTGELFF
abundance: NA
d_gene: NA
j_gene: TRBJ2-2
v_gene: TRBV11-1

CDR3aa: CASSPSGTGGYEQYF
abundance: NA
d_gene: TRBD1
j_gene: TRBJ2-7
v_gene: TRBV6-5

CDR3aa: CASSLREHYNEQFF
abundance: NA
d_gene: NA
j_gene: TRBJ2-1
v_gene: TRBV7-2

CDR3aa: CASSVGGGPGANVLTF
abundance: NA
d_gene: NA
j_gene: TRBJ2-6
v_gene: TRBV9

CDR3aa: CASSQDVRRIRTYNEQFF
abundance: NA
d_gene: NA
j_gene: TRBJ2-1
v_gene: TRBV4-1

CDR3aa: CASSHGEGVGGYTF
abundance: NA
d_gene: NA
j_gene: TRBJ1-2
v_gene: TRBV6-5

CDR3aa: CASSETPVGPSYEQYF
abundance: NA
d_gene: NA
j_gene: TRBJ2-7
v_gene: TRBV6-1

CDR3aa: CASSLTGSTDTQYF
abundance: NA
d_gene: NA
j_gene: TRBJ2-3
v_gene: TRBV7-2

CDR3aa: CASCWGGGRFETQYF
abundance: NA
d_gene: NA
j_gene: TRBJ2-5
v_gene: TRBV7-2

CDR3aa: CASSQDSLAENNEQFF
abundance: NA
d_gene: TRBD2
j_gene: TRBJ2-1
v_gene: TRBV4-2

CDR3aa: CASSQEAAGADNEQFF
abundance: NA
d_gene: TRBD2
j_gene: TRBJ2-1
v_gene: TRBV4-3

CDR3aa: CASNQRNQETQYF
abundance: once
d_gene: NA
j_gene: TRBJ2-5
v_gene: TRBV28

CDR3aa: CASSLATLAGGPREQYF
abundance: NA
d_gene: TRBD2
j_gene: TRBJ2-7
v_gene: TRBV5-1

CDR3aa: CASSLARGQGVYEQYF
abundance: NA
d_gene: TRBD1
j_gene: TRBJ2-7
v_gene: TRBV7-9

CDR3aa: CASSLETGWETQYF
abundance: NA
d_gene: NA
j_gene: TRBJ2-5
v_gene: TRBV5-1

CDR3aa: CASRGLPADTQYF
abundance: NA
d_gene: NA
j_gene: TRBJ2-3
v_gene: TRBV19

CDR3aa: CASNQGDSGNTIYF
abundance: NA
d_gene: TRBD1
j_gene: TRBJ1-3
v_gene: TRBV9

CDR3aa: CASRRYVNTEAFF
abundance: NA
d_gene: NA
j_gene: TRBJ1-1
v_gene: TRBV28

CDR3aa: CASSFGSVTGELFF
abundance: NA
d_gene: NA
j_gene: TRBJ2-2
v_gene: TRBV28

CDR3aa: CAISDTLAGGPGETQYF
abundance: NA
d_gene: TRBD2
j_gene: TRBJ2-5
v_gene: TRBV10-3